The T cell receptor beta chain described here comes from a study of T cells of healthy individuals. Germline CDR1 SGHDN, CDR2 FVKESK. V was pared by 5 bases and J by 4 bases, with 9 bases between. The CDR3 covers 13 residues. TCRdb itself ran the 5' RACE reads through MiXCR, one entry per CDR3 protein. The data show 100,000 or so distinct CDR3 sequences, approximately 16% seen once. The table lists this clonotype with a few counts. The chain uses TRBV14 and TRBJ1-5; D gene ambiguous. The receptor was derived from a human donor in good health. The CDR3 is CASSSYENQPQHF. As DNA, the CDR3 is TGTGCCAGCAGCTCGTACGAGAATCAGCCCCAGCATTTT.